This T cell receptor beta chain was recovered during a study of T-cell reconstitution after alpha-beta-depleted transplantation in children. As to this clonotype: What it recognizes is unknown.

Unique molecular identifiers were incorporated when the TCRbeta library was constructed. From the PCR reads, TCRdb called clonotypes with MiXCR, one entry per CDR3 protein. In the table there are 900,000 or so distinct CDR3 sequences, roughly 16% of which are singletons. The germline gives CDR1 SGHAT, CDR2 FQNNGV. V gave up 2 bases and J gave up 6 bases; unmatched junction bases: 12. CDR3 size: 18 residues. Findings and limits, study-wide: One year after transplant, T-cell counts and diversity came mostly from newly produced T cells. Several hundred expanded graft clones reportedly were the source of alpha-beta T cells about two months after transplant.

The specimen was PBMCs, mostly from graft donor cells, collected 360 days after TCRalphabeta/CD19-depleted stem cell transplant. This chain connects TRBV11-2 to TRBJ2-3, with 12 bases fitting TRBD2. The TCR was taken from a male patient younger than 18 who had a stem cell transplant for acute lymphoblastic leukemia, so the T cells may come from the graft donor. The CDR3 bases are TGTGCCAGCAGCTTATTTGATGGACTAGCGGGGCTTTCGGATACGCAGTATTTT. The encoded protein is CASSLFDGLAGLSDTQYF.